The 10 T cell receptor beta chains given below trace back to one sample, sequenced in a study of T-cell memory formation after mild COVID-19. In TCRdb, the 5' RACE reads were re-called with MiXCR into one record per CDR3 protein. The table shows around 180,000 distinct CDR3 sequences, with approximately 18% occurring only once. The sequenced material came from PBMCs or a T cell subset sorted from them (not recorded which). The receptor source for this set is a man aged 18 to 29 who had mild COVID-19 (a few samples of this study predate the infection). Cell type and time point are not known.

CDR3 DNA: TGTGCCAGCAGCTTAACGTCCCCGGGGGGGGGCACAGATACGCAGTATTTT. This gives the protein CASSLTSPGGGTDTQYF. V and J are TRBV7-3 and TRBJ2-3, with 8 positions matching TRBD2. The V segment lost 0 bases and the J segment 1 base; nucleotides outside the gene matches: 6. CDR1 and CDR2 (germline): SGHTA, FQGTGA. The CDR3 is 17 residues long. Looking up the rest from reference TRBV7-3 and TRBJ2-3 gives the full variable domain: GAGVSQTPSNKVTEKGKYVELRCDPISGHTALYWYRQSLGQGPEFLIYFQGTGAADDSGLPNDRFFAVRPEGSVSTLKIQRTERGDSAVYLCASSLTSPGGGTDTQYFGPGTRLTVL.

J is TRBJ2-7 and V is TRBV20-1; 7 positions match TRBD2. The CDR3 spans 14 residues. Trimming cost V 0 bases and J 0 bases; bases outside gene matches: 2. Germline V CDR1 and CDR2: DFQATT, SNEGSKA (reference sequence). The CDR3 DNA follows: TGCAGTGCTAGAGAGAGCGGGGTCTCCTACGAGCAGTACGTC. Protein sequence: CSARESGVSYEQYV.

V and J are TRBV5-1 and TRBJ1-2; a weak D match, TRBD1 (5 bases). V gave up 3 bases and J gave up 4 bases, with 13 bases separating them. In germline, CDR1 is SGHRS, CDR2 YFSETQ. This CDR3 spans 14 amino acids. DNA for the CDR3: TGCGCCAGCAGCTCACAGGTGACTACCTATGGCTACACCTTC. Translation: CASSSQVTTYGYTF. The full variable domain, its missing parts supplied by reference TRBV5-1 and TRBJ1-2, is KAGVTQTPRYLIKTRGQQVTLSCSPISGHRSVSWYQQTPGQGLQFLFEYFSETQRNKGNFPGRFSGRQFSNSRSEMNVSTLELGDSALYLCASSSQVTTYGYTFGSGTRLTVV.

With regard to this clonotype: The junction shows a germline mismatch at one end, possibly a read error. This chain uses TRBV6-2 or TRBV6-3 with TRBJ2-5; 7 bases align to TRBD2. The CDR3 is 14 residues long. The germline gives CDR1 MNHEY, CDR2 SVGEGT. The CDR3 sequence is CASSYSWADRLADF. The CDR3 coding sequence is TGTGCCAGCAGTTACTCGTGGGCGGACCGCCTAGCGGACTTC.

The chain joins TRBV6-6 to TRBJ2-4, with unresolved D. V was trimmed by 2 bases and J by 0 bases, leaving 5 bases between them. Germline V gene sequence: CDR1 MNHNY, CDR2 SVGAGI (reference sequence). The CDR3 is 14 amino acids. CDR3 coding DNA: TGTGCCAGCAGTTACGGCCTAGCCAAAAACATTCAGTACTTC. It codes for CASSYGLAKNIQYF.

The chain carries TRBV5-1 and TRBJ2-7; 8 bases line up with TRBD1. The junction had 6 bases not matched to a gene; V was cut back by 4 bases and J by 3 bases. CDR3 length: 14 residues. CDR1 and CDR2 (germline): SGHRS, YFSETQ. The chain's CDR3 is CASSQGQGLYEQYF. The DNA of the CDR3 is TGCGCCAGCAGCCAAGGACAGGGACTCTACGAGCAGTACTTC.

J is TRBJ1-1 and V is TRBV20-1; no firm D call. Trimming took off 0 bases at V and 8 bases at J, with 10 bases between the two ends. This CDR3 is built from 12 residues. Germline V gene sequence: CDR1 DFQATT, CDR2 SNEGSKA (reference sequence). CDR3 nucleotide sequence: TGCAGTGCTAGAGATCTGGCCGCGGAAGCTTTCTTT. This codes for CSARDLAAEAFF.

This chain uses TRBV7-6 with TRBJ1-1; tentative D call: TRBD1 (5 bases). This CDR3 spans 14 amino acids. Trimming took 3 bases from V and 1 from J, leaving 9 bases between them. Germline-derived CDR1 and CDR2 are SGHVS and FNYEAQ. The CDR3 sequence: CASSFQGPNTEAFF. CDR3 coding DNA: TGTGCCAGCAGCTTCCAGGGCCCGAACACTGAAGCTTTCTTT.

The chain joins TRBV7-2 to TRBJ2-5; D not certain. The CDR3 totals 16 residues. The germline CDR1 and CDR2 sequences are SGHTA and FQGNSA. Trimming removed 2 bases at V and 1 base at J, with 14 bases between. For the CDR3, the DNA is TGTGCCAGCAGCTTAATAGTGCCGTTTTTCCAAGAGACCCAGTACTTC. Its protein is CASSLIVPFFQETQYF.

This clonotype was detected only a few times. DNA for the CDR3: TGCGCCAGCAGCCAAGATCGAGGGGCCCACACTGAAGCTTTCTTT. It translates to CASSQDRGAHTEAFF. The chain carries TRBV4-3 and TRBJ1-1; D possibly corresponds to TRBD1 (5 bases). The V gene's germline CDR1 is LGHNA and CDR2 YSLEER. The CDR3 has 15 amino acids. V dropped 0 bases and J dropped 3 bases, with 11 bases sitting between them.